This T cell receptor beta chain appears in the sequencing data of a study of T cell responses to AZD1222 COVID-19 vaccine. Findings and limits, study-wide: Baseline testing showed seropositivity in only a handful of AZD1222 recipients. The donor cohort was predominantly white British with a female majority, and clonal diversity may have been underestimated. Repertoire sampling was restricted to post-peak T cell response timepoints.

Details on this clone: Its target is unknown.

Trimming removed 6 bases from V and 0 bases from J, with 11 bases in between. Germline V gene lookup returns CDR1 SQVTM and CDR2 ANQGSEA. This CDR3 region has 13 residues. Data came from immunoSEQ multiplex PCR; TCRdb stores just in-frame clones and leaves some out. Of about 79,000 clones in the sample, about 91% were seen once. The chain is built from TRBV29-1 and TRBJ1-1, with a weak D call TRBD1 (5 bases). This TCR came from an adult in good health. The source was peripheral blood, collected on day 0 of MenACWY control vaccination. CDR3 DNA sequence: TGCAGCGTAGTACCGGGACTGAACACTGAAGCTTTCTTT. Translation: CSVVPGLNTEAFF.